This T cell receptor beta chain was captured by sequencing in a study of regulatory T cells in long-lasting Graves disease. General study findings and limits: Persistent Graves' patients showed less TCR diversity than newly diagnosed ones.

For this clonotype: Its antigen is unidentified.

J was trimmed by 6 bases and V by 1 base; bases with no gene match: 9. This CDR3 has 15 amino acids. Germline V lookup: CDR1 SGHDN, CDR2 FVKESK. Arm-PCR with iRepertoire HTBI primers amplified the CDR3 regions for these TCR beta libraries. TCRdb processed the multiplex PCR reads anew with MiXCR; each CDR3 protein has one entry. The data contain roughly 400,000 distinct CDR3 sequences, under 25% of them singletons. The time point here: persistent/refractory GD, antithyroid drugs over 5 years with positive TRAb. PBMCs provided the RNA from which the TCR library was made. The chain carries TRBV14 and TRBJ2-7; 7 bases line up with TRBD2. Here the sequenced sample was peripheral blood mononuclear cells (PBMCs), taken when the disease was refractory, from a patient treated with antithyroid drugs. The sequence came from a female donor with Graves disease. The CDR3 DNA is TGTGCCAGCAGCCAAGCTGGCGGGAGTTTGATCGAGCAGTACTTC. Protein sequence: CASSQAGGSLIEQYF.